These 28 T cell receptor beta chains came from one sample sequenced in a study of T cell repertoires in cytomegalovirus infection. TCRdb independently ran MiXCR on the reads; one entry per CDR3 protein. This table has some 270,000 distinct CDR3 sequences, approximately 17% appearing once. The sequencing sample was made of CD8+ T cells from PBMCs. These receptors originate from a human donor in good health (CMV status not recorded). Some clones in this sample may be carry-over from other donors' samples.

This clonotype occurred a few times. The chain's CDR3 is CASQITGTYGYTF. In DNA form, the CDR3 reads TGTGCCAGTCAAATTACAGGGACATATGGCTACACCTTC. This sequence joins TRBV28 and TRBJ1-2, with D possibly matching TRBD1 (6 bases). Germline V CDR1 and CDR2: MDHEN, SYDVKM. Trimming stripped 9 bases from V and 5 bases from J, with 16 bases between. The CDR3 has 13 amino acids.

At least ten counts were recorded for this clonotype. This chain links TRBV7-3 with TRBJ2-1, with 9 bases matching TRBD2. The trim removed 5 bases at V and 6 bases at J, leaving 8 bases unmatched. The CDR3 has 15 residues. Germline CDR1 is SGHTA and CDR2 is FQGTGA. The CDR3 loop is CASSPLGGGANEQFF. The CDR3 DNA is TGTGCCAGCAGCCCTTTGGGCGGGGGGGCCAATGAGCAGTTCTTC. Filled out from reference TRBV7-3 and TRBJ2-1, the complete variable domain reads GAGVSQTPSNKVTEKGKYVELRCDPISGHTALYWYRQSLGQGPEFLIYFQGTGAADDSGLPNDRFFAVRPEGSVSTLKIQRTERGDSAVYLCASSPLGGGANEQFFGPGTRLTVL.

This clonotype was found a few times. This rearrangement joins TRBV15 to TRBJ2-3; D perhaps matches TRBD2 (6 bases). V lost 1 base, J lost 6 bases, and 20 bases lay in between. Looked up from germline, CDR1 is LNHNV and CDR2 is YYDKDF (reference sequence). The CDR3 loop spans 17 amino acids. The CDR3: CATSRGWRDFSPDTQYF. The CDR3 nucleotides read TGTGCCACCAGCAGAGGCTGGCGGGACTTCTCTCCCGATACGCAGTATTTT.

A word on this clonotype: Compared with germline, one end of the junction differs, possibly owing to a read error. This rearrangement joins TRBV28 to TRBJ2-1; 7 bases fit TRBD2. In germline, CDR1 is MDHEN, CDR2 SYDVKM. This CDR3 is 13 amino acids long. The CDR3 protein is CASRPPGGGEQLF. The CDR3 bases are TGTGCCAGCAGGCCCCCGGGCGGGGGTGAGCAGCTCTTC.

A few counts support this clonotype. The chain joins TRBV29-1 to TRBJ2-1; 12 bases align to TRBD2. The CDR3 is 14 amino acids. V gave up 3 bases and J gave up 6 bases; unmatched junction bases: 3. Looked up from germline, CDR1 is SQVTM and CDR2 is ANQGSEA. The DNA of the CDR3 is TGCAGCGTTGAGTCTAGCGGGGGGGCCAATGAGCAGTTCTTC. This translates into CSVESSGGANEQFF.

This clonotype was observed at least ten times. V is TRBV12-3 or TRBV12-4 and J is TRBJ2-1; D unclear. V was trimmed by 6 bases and J by 5 bases, leaving 17 bases between them. The CDR3 runs 15 residues. CDR3 coding DNA: TGTGCCAGCAGCCCTACCCCGAGTCAGGACAATGAGCAGTTCTTC. Translated: CASSPTPSQDNEQFF.

The chain links TRBV7-9 to TRBJ2-7, with a tentative D call TRBD1 (5 bases). V was clipped by 0 bases and J by 4 bases, with 13 bases between them. CDR1 is SEHNR and CDR2 is FQNEAQ in the germline V gene (reference sequence). This CDR3 is 15 amino acids long. In DNA form, the CDR3 reads TGTGCCAGCAGCTTAGCGCCCGGCAGGGCATACGAGCAGTACTTC. Its translation is CASSLAPGRAYEQYF.

This clonotype was counted ten times or more. The J gene is TRBJ2-7, the V gene TRBV7-8; D may be TRBD2 (6 bases). Trimming pared 2 bases from V and 2 bases from J, leaving 16 bases between. Germline CDR1 SGHVS, CDR2 FQNEAQ. The CDR3 is made up of 16 amino acids. The CDR3 nucleotides are TGTGCCAGCAGCTTATCTGCGGGGTCCAACCCCTACGAGCAGTACTTC. It codes for CASSLSAGSNPYEQYF.

This clonotype has more than one count but fewer than ten. The chain links TRBV6-2 or TRBV6-3 to TRBJ2-5, with TRBD1 matching 9 bases. There are 15 residues in the CDR3. After removal of 3 bases from V and 2 bases from J, the junction contained 4 bases not matched to a gene. The germline gives CDR1 MNHEY, CDR2 SVGEGT. Here the CDR3 reads CASSYPGQGQETQYF. In DNA form, the CDR3 reads TGTGCCAGCAGTTATCCGGGACAGGGTCAAGAGACCCAGTACTTC.

The rearrangement links TRBV29-1 to TRBJ1-1, with 7 bases lining up with TRBD1. J gave up 2 bases and V 7 bases, and 7 bases lay outside the gene matches. The CDR3 totals 13 residues. The germline CDR1 and CDR2 sequences are SQVTM and ANQGSEA. The CDR3 sequence: CSARAGGNTEAFF. CDR3 bases: TGCAGCGCACGGGCAGGGGGAAACACTGAAGCTTTCTTT.

This chain links TRBV20-1 with TRBJ2-1, with D possibly matching TRBD1 (5 bases). Trimming removed 4 bases at V and 9 bases at J, with 16 bases between. Germline lookup yields CDR1 DFQATT and CDR2 SNEGSKA (reference sequence). The length of the CDR3 is 13 residues. DNA of the CDR3: TGCAGTGCTAAAATGGTGGGGCAAACTGAGCAGTTCTTC. This translates into CSAKMVGQTEQFF.

This chain joins TRBV4-3 and TRBJ2-2; 9 positions match TRBD2. V shed 0 bases and J 12 bases; nucleotides not matched to a gene: 5. The CDR3 is 14 amino acids. Germline values: CDR1 LGHNA, CDR2 YSLEER. The CDR3 protein is CASSQDGLAGQLFF. The CDR3, as DNA: TGCGCCAGCAGCCAAGATGGTCTAGCGGGGCAGCTGTTTTTT.

In this sample, this clonotype turned up a few times. This sequence joins TRBV5-5 and TRBJ2-3; TRBD1 aligns across 7 bases. J was trimmed by 2 bases and V by 2 bases; bases with no gene match: 5. The CDR3 is made up of 15 amino acids. Germline V gene sequence: CDR1 SGHKS, CDR2 YYEKEE (reference sequence). The CDR3 spells CASSFRTGATDTQYF. The CDR3 DNA reads as TGTGCCAGCAGCTTCCGAACAGGGGCCACAGATACGCAGTATTTT.

The J gene is TRBJ2-1, the V gene TRBV6-4, with D tentatively TRBD1 or TRBD2 (6 bases each). Germline V gene sequence: CDR1 MRHNA, CDR2 SNTAGT. The V end lost 10 bases, the J end lost 10 bases, and 20 bases lay between the germline ends. The CDR3 is 13 amino acids. In nucleotides, the CDR3 is TGTGCCATCCGGGGGCCTCGGGGGTGGGAGCAGTTCTTC. Protein sequence: CAIRGPRGWEQFF.

This clonotype appeared many times. The chain combines TRBV6-2 or TRBV6-3 with TRBJ2-7; weak D call: TRBD2 (6 bases). The CDR3 sequence is 13 residues long. Germline-derived CDR1 and CDR2 are MNHEY and SVGEGT. V lost 6 bases to trimming and J lost 3 bases, with 12 bases between them. The CDR3 DNA reads TGTGCCAGCAGACTAGCCGTCCTCTACGAGCAGTACTTC. Translation gives CASRLAVLYEQYF.

This clonotype was observed many times. The chain recombines TRBV7-2 with TRBJ2-1, with 15 nucleotides matching TRBD2. Looked up from germline, CDR1 is SGHTA and CDR2 is FQGNSA. The CDR3 runs 16 residues. V trimming: 4 bases; J trimming: 12 bases; junction bases outside the gene matches: 10. The CDR3 region has the DNA TGTGCCAGCAGCTCCGCGGGACTAGCGGGGGGAAAAGGGCAGTTCTTC. It is translated as CASSSAGLAGGKGQFF. The whole variable domain, remainder taken from reference TRBV7-2 and TRBJ2-1, is GAGVSQSPSNKVTEKGKDVELRCDPISGHTALYWYRQSLGQGLEFLIYFQGNSAPDKSGLPSDRFSAERTGGSVSTLTIQRTQQEDSAVYLCASSSAGLAGGKGQFFGPGTRLTVL.

This clonotype was seen only a few times. The chain recombines TRBV28 with TRBJ2-6, with 10 bases fitting TRBD1. V was pared by 1 base and J by 0 bases, with 9 bases of the junction left unmatched. Germline V gene sequence: CDR1 MDHEN, CDR2 SYDVKM. The CDR3 totals 20 residues. DNA of the CDR3: TGTGCCAGCAGTTTATCGGGACAGGGGTGGGTCTTCTCTGGGGCCAACGTCCTGACTTTC. This encodes CASSLSGQGWVFSGANVLTF.

This clonotype was counted at least ten times. The J gene is TRBJ2-2, the V gene TRBV28, with TRBD1 identical over 9 bases. There are 14 residues in the CDR3. Looked up from germline, CDR1 is MDHEN and CDR2 is SYDVKM. V lost 8 bases and J lost 5; bases outside the gene matches: 6. The CDR3 region has the DNA TGTGCCAGCGGGTTGGACAGGGGTACCGGGGAGCTGTTTTTT. Translation gives CASGLDRGTGELFF.

V usage is TRBV6-2 or TRBV6-3 and J usage is TRBJ2-7; 7 positions match TRBD1. Germline CDR1 is MNHEY and CDR2 is SVGEGT. The CDR3 covers 13 residues. The ends lost 7 bases at V and 3 bases at J; junction bases unmatched: 6. The CDR3 sequence: CASNRGSGYEQYF. The CDR3 DNA is TGTGCCAGCAACAGGGGTTCAGGCTACGAGCAGTACTTC.

A few counts support this clonotype. The chain links TRBV7-9 to TRBJ2-1; TRBD1 might be the D (5 bases). The CDR3 is 13 residues long. Trimming took 3 bases from V and 7 from J, leaving 10 bases between them. Germline V gives CDR1 SEHNR, CDR2 FQNEAQ (reference sequence). CDR3 DNA sequence: TGTGCCAGCAGCTTGATTCAGGGTAATGAGCAGTTCTTC. It is translated as CASSLIQGNEQFF.

This clonotype came up many times. As DNA, the CDR3 is TGTGCCAGCAGCTTGGACGCGAGCTCCTACAATGAGCAGTTCTTC. Translation: CASSLDASSYNEQFF. The chain carries TRBV7-3 and TRBJ2-1; D ambiguous. Trimming removed 3 bases from V and 0 bases from J, with 9 bases in between. The germline gives CDR1 SGHTA, CDR2 FQGTGA. The CDR3 consists of 15 residues.

This clonotype was recorded many times. CDR3 nucleotides: TGTGCCAGCAGCTCAACAGGGGGCTTGAACACTGAAGCTTTCTTT. Translation: CASSSTGGLNTEAFF. The V and J genes are TRBV7-2 and TRBJ1-1; 9 bases line up with TRBD1. After removal of 4 bases from V and 0 bases from J, the junction contained 3 bases not matched to a gene. The CDR3 spans 15 residues. Germline CDR1 and CDR2: SGHTA and FQGNSA.

On this clonotype itself: The junction and the germline gene differ at one end; a read error may be behind it. The chain is built from TRBV4-1 and TRBJ1-5; no definite D call. Germline CDR1 is MGHRA and CDR2 is YSYEKL. The CDR3 totals 16 residues. The CDR3: CVSSERETLSNQPQHF. The CDR3 DNA sequence: TGCGTCAGCAGCGAAAGGGAAACACTTAGCAATCAGCCCCAGCATTTT.

This clonotype was counted at least ten times. The chain uses TRBV19 and TRBJ1-2; no firm D call. The germline CDR1 and CDR2 sequences are LNHDA and SQIVND (reference sequence). Trimming removed 8 bases from V and 8 bases from J, with 21 bases in between. This CDR3 comprises 14 residues. CDR3 loop: CASGRRDWFSGYTF. CDR3 nucleotides: TGTGCCAGTGGCCGAAGAGACTGGTTTAGCGGCTACACCTTC. Using reference TRBV19 and TRBJ1-2 for the parts outside the CDR3, the full variable domain is DGGITQSPKYLFRKEGQNVTLSCEQNLNHDAMYWYRQDPGQGLRLIYYSQIVNDFQKGDIAEGYSVSREKKESFPLTVTSAQKNPTAFYLCASGRRDWFSGYTFGSGTRLTVV.

The gene calls are TRBV7-9 and TRBJ1-1; 7 bases align to TRBD1. CDR1 is SEHNR, CDR2 FQNEAQ, per germline (reference sequence). Trimming removed 6 bases from V and 0 bases from J; junction bases left unmatched: 4. The CDR3 runs to 14 residues. In DNA, the CDR3 is TGTGCCAGCAGACATACAGGGGTGAACACTGAAGCTTTCTTT. The encoded protein is CASRHTGVNTEAFF. The variable domain in full, with the rest retrieved from reference TRBV7-9 and TRBJ1-1, is DTGVSQNPRHKITKRGQNVTFRCDPISEHNRLYWYRQTLGQGPEFLTYFQNEAQLEKSRLLSDRFSAERPKGSFSTLEIQRTEQGDSAMYLCASRHTGVNTEAFFGQGTRLTVV.

This clonotype has at least ten counts. The gene calls are TRBV6-5 and TRBJ2-1, with TRBD2 identical over 11 bases. The trim removed 6 bases at V and 6 bases at J, leaving 10 bases unmatched. The CDR3 contains 16 residues. The V gene's germline CDR1 is MNHEY and CDR2 SVGAGI. The chain's CDR3 is CASSPPGLAETNEQFF. Here the CDR3 DNA reads TGTGCCAGCAGCCCTCCGGGACTAGCGGAAACCAATGAGCAGTTCTTC.

This clonotype was detected many times. The chain has TRBV7-8 and TRBJ2-3; D perhaps matches TRBD2 (7 bases). The germline V gene encodes CDR1 SGHVS and CDR2 FQNEAQ. Deletions cut 4 bases from V and 1 base from J, with 9 bases between. CDR3 length: 14 amino acids. The CDR3 region is CASSSGGRTDTQYF. The CDR3 DNA is TGTGCCAGCAGCTCCGGGGGGCGCACAGATACGCAGTATTTT.

The chain recombines TRBV7-9 with TRBJ1-4; no reliable D call. Per the germline V gene, CDR1 is SEHNR and CDR2 is FQNEAQ (reference sequence). With 0 bases removed from V and 7 bases from J, the gap between germline ends came to 12 bases. The CDR3 is 15 residues long. For the CDR3, the DNA is TGTGCCAGCAGCTTAGCGGCCGCTGCAGTTGAAAAACTGTTTTTT. It yields the protein CASSLAAAAVEKLFF.